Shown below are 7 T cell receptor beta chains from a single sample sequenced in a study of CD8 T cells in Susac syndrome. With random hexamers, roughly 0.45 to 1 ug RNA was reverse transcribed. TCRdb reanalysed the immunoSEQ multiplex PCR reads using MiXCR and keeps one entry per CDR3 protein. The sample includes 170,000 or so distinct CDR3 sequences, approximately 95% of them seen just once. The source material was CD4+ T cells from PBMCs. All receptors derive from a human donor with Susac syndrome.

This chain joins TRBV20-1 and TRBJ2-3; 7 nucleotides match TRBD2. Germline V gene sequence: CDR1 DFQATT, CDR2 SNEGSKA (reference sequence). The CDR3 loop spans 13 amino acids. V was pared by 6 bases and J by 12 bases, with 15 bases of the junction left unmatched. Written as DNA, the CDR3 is TGCAGTGCCCCCCGGGAGGATTTTTCACCCCAGTATTTT. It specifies CSAPREDFSPQYF.

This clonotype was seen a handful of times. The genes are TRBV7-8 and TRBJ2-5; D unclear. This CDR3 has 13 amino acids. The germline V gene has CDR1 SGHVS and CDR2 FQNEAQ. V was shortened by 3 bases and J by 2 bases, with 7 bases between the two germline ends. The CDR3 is CASSFGRQETQYF. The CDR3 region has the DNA TGTGCCAGCAGCTTTGGCAGGCAAGAGACCCAGTACTTC.

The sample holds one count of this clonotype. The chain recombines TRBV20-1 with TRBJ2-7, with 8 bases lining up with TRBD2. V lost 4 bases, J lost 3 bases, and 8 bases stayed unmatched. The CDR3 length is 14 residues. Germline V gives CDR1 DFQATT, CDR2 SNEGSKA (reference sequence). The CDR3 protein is CSANPAGLGYEQYF. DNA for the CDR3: TGCAGTGCTAACCCGGCGGGACTAGGCTACGAGCAGTACTTC.

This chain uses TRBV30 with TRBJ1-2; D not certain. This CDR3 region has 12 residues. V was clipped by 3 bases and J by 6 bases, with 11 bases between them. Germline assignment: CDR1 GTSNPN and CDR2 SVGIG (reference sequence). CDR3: CAWRGVWDGYTF. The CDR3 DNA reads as TGTGCCTGGAGGGGAGTGTGGGATGGCTACACCTTC.

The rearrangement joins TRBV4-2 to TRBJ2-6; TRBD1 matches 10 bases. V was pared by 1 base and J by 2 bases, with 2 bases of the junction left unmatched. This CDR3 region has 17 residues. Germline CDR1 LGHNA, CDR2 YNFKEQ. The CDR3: CASSQGQGAAGANVLTF. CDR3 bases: TGTGCCAGCAGCCAAGGACAGGGGGCGGCTGGGGCCAACGTCCTGACTTTC.

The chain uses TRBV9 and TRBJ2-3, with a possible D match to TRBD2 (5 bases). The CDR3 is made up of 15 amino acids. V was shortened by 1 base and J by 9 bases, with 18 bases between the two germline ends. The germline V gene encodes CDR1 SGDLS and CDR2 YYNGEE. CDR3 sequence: CASSVSASGVRTQYF. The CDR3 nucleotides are TGTGCCAGCAGCGTATCGGCATCCGGGGTTCGGACGCAGTATTTT. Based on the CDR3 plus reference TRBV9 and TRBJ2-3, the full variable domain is DSGVTQTPKHLITATGQRVTLRCSPRSGDLSVYWYQQSLDQGLQFLIQYYNGEERAKGNILERFSAQQFPDLHSELNLSSLELGDSALYFCASSVSASGVRTQYFGPGTRLTVL.

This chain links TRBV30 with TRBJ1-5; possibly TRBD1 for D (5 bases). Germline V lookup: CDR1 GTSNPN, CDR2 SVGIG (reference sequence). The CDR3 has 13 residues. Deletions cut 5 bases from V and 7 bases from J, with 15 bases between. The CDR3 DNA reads TGTGCCTGGTCGGACGGGGCCCACCAGCCCCAGCATTTT. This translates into CAWSDGAHQPQHF.